The 21 T cell receptor beta chains below come from one sample, sequenced in a study of T cell responses to AZD1222 COVID-19 vaccine. Profiled with immunoSEQ multiplex PCR; TCRdb holds only in-frame clones, not every one. The repertoire holds 95,000 to 150,000 clones, with 65% to 90% as singletons. The material sequenced was peripheral blood, taken on day 0 of AZD1222 vaccination. These receptor sequences come from an adult in good health.

This sequence joins TRBV6-5 and TRBJ2-7; D is unclear. CDR1 is MNHEY, CDR2 SVGAGI, per germline. The CDR3 has 13 amino acids. Trimming pared 0 bases from V and 6 bases from J, leaving 9 bases between. DNA for the CDR3: TGTGCCAGCAGTTACTCTCTGGCTGGCGAGCAGTACTTC. This translates into CASSYSLAGEQYF.

This sequence joins TRBV5-4 and TRBJ2-2; TRBD2 matches 13 bases. The CDR3 runs to 17 residues. The V gene end was trimmed by 4 bases and the J gene end by 7 bases; junction bases not matched to a gene: 10. Germline-derived CDR1 and CDR2 are SGHNT and YYREEE (reference sequence). This CDR3 reads CASSQGLAGSLFGELFF. In nucleotides, the CDR3 is TGTGCCAGCAGCCAGGGACTAGCGGGGTCCCTCTTCGGGGAGCTGTTTTTT.

The chain couples TRBV11-2 to TRBJ2-3; TRBD2 matches at 15 bases. V was pared by 4 bases and J by 8 bases, with 7 bases of the junction left unmatched. CDR3 size: 16 residues. Per germline, CDR1 SGHAT and CDR2 FQNNGV. In DNA form, the CDR3 reads TGTGCCAGCAGCTCGGGGACTAGCGGGGGGCGGAGTACGCAGTATTTT. Translated: CASSSGTSGGRSTQYF.

This chain links TRBV10-3 with TRBJ2-3, with TRBD2 identical over 7 bases. Germline lookup yields CDR1 ENHRY and CDR2 SYGVKD. J was trimmed by 4 bases and V by 5 bases; bases with no gene match: 6. The CDR3 loop spans 14 amino acids. For the CDR3, the DNA is TGTGCCATCAGTCCCGGGACTACTTCAGATACGCAGTATTTT. Translation gives CAISPGTTSDTQYF.

The chain joins TRBV7-3 to TRBJ1-1, with D perhaps TRBD1 (5 bases). CDR3 size: 16 residues. CDR1 SGHTA and CDR2 FQGTGA come from the germline V gene. With 2 bases removed from V and 4 bases from J, the gap between germline ends came to 17 bases. CDR3 region: CASSLRGGFKGTEAFF. CDR3 DNA sequence: TGTGCCAGCAGCTTACGTGGGGGGTTTAAAGGCACTGAAGCTTTCTTT.

The V call is TRBV28, the J call TRBJ2-1; 13 nucleotides match TRBD2. Germline trimming cut 4 bases from V and 4 bases from J; bases unmatched to any gene: 4. This CDR3 has 16 amino acids. CDR1 and CDR2 from the germline V gene are MDHEN and SYDVKM. The CDR3: CASSSLAGGHYNEQFF. The CDR3 nucleotides are TGTGCCAGCAGTTCACTAGCGGGAGGGCATTACAATGAGCAGTTCTTC. The full variable domain, rest sourced from reference TRBV28 and TRBJ2-1, is DVKVTQSSRYLVKRTGEKVFLECVQDMDHENMFWYRQDPGLGLRLIYFSYDVKMKEKGDIPEGYSVSREKKERFSLILESASTNQTSMYLCASSSLAGGHYNEQFFGPGTRLTVL.

As concerns this clone: One end of the junction fails to match germline, which may point to a read error. V and J are TRBV18 and TRBJ2-1; D is possibly TRBD1 (5 bases). The V gene's germline CDR1 is KGHSH and CDR2 LQKENI. The CDR3 length is 12 residues. The DNA for the CDR3 is TGCGCCATTTCCCAGGCAGGGTACGAGCAGTTCTTC. Translating gives CAISQAGYEQFF.

This chain links TRBV5-1 with TRBJ2-1; a possible D gene is TRBD1 (5 bases). Germline loops: CDR1 SGHRS, CDR2 YFSETQ. The length of the CDR3 is 15 residues. V was clipped by 4 bases and J by 7 bases, with 18 bases between them. CDR3 in amino acids: CASSSSLKGLNEQFF. Written as DNA, the CDR3 is TGCGCCAGCAGCAGCAGCCTCAAGGGGCTTAATGAGCAGTTCTTC.

The chain joins TRBV28 to TRBJ1-2; 9 bases match TRBD1. After removal of 2 bases from V and 0 bases from J, the junction contained 13 bases not matched to a gene. CDR1 MDHEN and CDR2 SYDVKM come from the germline V gene. The length of the CDR3 is 19 residues. CDR3 protein: CASSLGVRDRERPNYGYTF. The CDR3 DNA follows: TGTGCCAGCAGTTTAGGGGTTCGGGACAGGGAACGCCCTAACTATGGCTACACCTTC.

This sequence joins TRBV5-1 and TRBJ2-7; 10 positions agree with TRBD1. Losses at the gene ends were 3 bases for V and 2 bases for J; bases not matched to a gene: 5. In germline, CDR1 is SGHRS, CDR2 YFSETQ. The CDR3 length is 15 residues. Here the CDR3 DNA reads TGCGCCAGCAGCTCTCTCGACAGGGGGCCCTACGAGCAGTACTTC. Its protein product is CASSSLDRGPYEQYF. The full variable domain, with the rest looked up from reference TRBV5-1 and TRBJ2-7, is KAGVTQTPRYLIKTRGQQVTLSCSPISGHRSVSWYQQTPGQGLQFLFEYFSETQRNKGNFPGRFSGRQFSNSRSEMNVSTLELGDSALYLCASSSLDRGPYEQYFGPGTRLTVT.

This clone was counted a few times. This chain links TRBV21-1 with TRBJ1-1. TRBV21-1 constitutes a pseudogene. This CDR3 contains 14 residues. CDR3 protein: CASSKAKASPEAFF. CDR3 in DNA: TGTGCCAGCAGCAAAGCGAAGGCGAGCCCTGAAGCTTTCTTT.

The chain combines TRBV27 with TRBJ2-5, with D perhaps matching TRBD2 (6 bases). Trimming shortened V by 1 base and J by 2 bases, and 17 bases separated the two germline ends. Germline values: CDR1 MNHEY, CDR2 SMNVEV (reference sequence). The CDR3 loop spans 17 amino acids. The CDR3 sequence: CASSLFRGTVGQETQYF. In DNA form, the CDR3 reads TGTGCCAGCAGTTTATTCCGGGGGACTGTGGGGCAAGAGACCCAGTACTTC.

The V gene is TRBV28, the J gene TRBJ2-7, with 7 bases lining up with TRBD2. The CDR3 is 14 amino acids. V was clipped by 5 bases and J by 8 bases; unmatched bases: 12. Per germline, CDR1 MDHEN and CDR2 SYDVKM. In nucleotides, the CDR3 is TGTGCCAGCAGTCCTGGGGACTACCCAGATAAGCAGTACTTC. It specifies CASSPGDYPDKQYF.

The chain employs TRBV24-1 and TRBJ2-2; D may be TRBD2 (6 bases). V lost 6 bases and J lost 1, with 11 bases in between. Germline V gene data show CDR1 as KGHDR and CDR2 as SFDVKD. The CDR3 is 15 residues long. CDR3 sequence (DNA): TGTGCCACCAGTTCCCCCGGGAGGAACACCGGGGAGCTGTTTTTT. The encoded protein is CATSSPGRNTGELFF.

The genes are TRBV6-4 and TRBJ2-1, with D perhaps TRBD1 or TRBD2 (5 bases each). The length of the CDR3 is 14 residues. V gave up 0 bases and J gave up 12 bases, with 15 bases separating them. Germline CDR1 and CDR2: MRHNA and SNTAGT. As DNA, the CDR3 is TGTGCCAGCAGTGACTCGACCGGGGCCCTAGTGCAGTTCTTC. Protein: CASSDSTGALVQFF.

V usage is TRBV6-5 and J usage is TRBJ1-2; D possibly corresponds to TRBD1 (5 bases). This CDR3 is built from 15 residues. V dropped 8 bases and J dropped 0 bases, with 16 bases sitting between them. The germline V gene has CDR1 MNHEY and CDR2 SVGAGI. CDR3 sequence reads: CASGTGTASNYGYTF. The CDR3 nucleotides are TGTGCCAGCGGCACCGGGACGGCATCTAACTATGGCTACACCTTC.

V and J are TRBV5-1 and TRBJ2-7; D is unresolved. The ends were cut back, 7 bases at V and 0 bases at J, with 17 bases in the middle. The V gene's germline CDR1 is SGHRS and CDR2 YFSETQ. This CDR3 is built from 15 residues. The CDR3 nucleotides are TGCGCCAGCGGATCAGGACCCGCGAGCTCCTACGAGCAGTACTTC. As protein: CASGSGPASSYEQYF.

The gene calls are TRBV7-8 and TRBJ1-1; D is possibly TRBD1 (5 bases). The V end was cut by 3 bases, the J end by 0 bases, with 14 bases between. Germline values: CDR1 SGHVS, CDR2 FQNEAQ. This CDR3 contains 16 residues. The CDR3 region has the DNA TGTGCCAGCAGCTTCTCCGTTGCGGGGCTGAACACTGAAGCTTTCTTT. This codes for CASSFSVAGLNTEAFF.

This clone was observed a handful of times. This chain joins TRBV7-9 and TRBJ1-1; D call uncertain. This CDR3 is 13 amino acids long. CDR1 and CDR2 (germline): SEHNR, FQNEAQ (reference sequence). V was cut by 4 bases and J by 7 bases, with 13 bases left in between. CDR3: CASSSEKIYEAFF. The DNA for the CDR3 is TGTGCCAGCAGCTCTGAGAAAATATATGAAGCTTTCTTT.

V is TRBV4-2 and J is TRBJ2-2; 14 positions agree with TRBD2. The ends lost 4 bases at V and 2 bases at J; junction bases unmatched: 3. This CDR3 contains 17 residues. CDR1 is LGHNA and CDR2 is YNFKEQ in the germline V gene. The CDR3, as DNA: TGTGCCAGCAGCCCGGGGACTAGCGGGGGTAACACCGGGGAGCTGTTTTTT. Its translation is CASSPGTSGGNTGELFF.

The V gene is TRBV20-1, the J gene TRBJ2-7; possibly TRBD1 for D (6 bases). CDR3 length equals 16 residues. The germline CDR1 and CDR2 sequences are DFQATT and SNEGSKA (reference sequence). With 3 bases removed from V and 1 base from J, the gap between germline ends came to 19 bases. This CDR3 is CSASNEGTHLSYEQYF. Here the CDR3 DNA reads TGCAGTGCTAGTAACGAGGGGACACATCTATCCTACGAGCAGTACTTC.